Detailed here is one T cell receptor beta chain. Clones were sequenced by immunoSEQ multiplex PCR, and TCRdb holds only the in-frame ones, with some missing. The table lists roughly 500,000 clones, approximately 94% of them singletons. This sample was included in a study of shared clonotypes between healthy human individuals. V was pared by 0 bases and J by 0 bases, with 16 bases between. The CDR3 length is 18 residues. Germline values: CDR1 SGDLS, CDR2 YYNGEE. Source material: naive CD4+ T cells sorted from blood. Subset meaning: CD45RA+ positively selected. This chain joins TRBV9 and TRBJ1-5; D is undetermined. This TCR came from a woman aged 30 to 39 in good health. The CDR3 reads CASSVGLTVIYSNQPQHF. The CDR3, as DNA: TGTGCCAGCAGCGTAGGGCTTACAGTTATCTATAGCAATCAGCCCCAGCATTTT.